The rows below give T cell receptor beta chains drawn from one sample of a study of cytomegalovirus exposure and HLA in healthy donors. Profiled with immunoSEQ multiplex PCR; TCRdb holds only in-frame clones, not every one. The table lists about 150,000 clones, roughly 80% of them singletons. Sample: PBMCs. The receptors were sampled from a woman between 50 and 59 years old in good health and CMV-seropositive. The CDR3 runs from the conserved cysteine through the conserved F or W. Each record gives: clone size, J gene, V gene, D gene, CDR3 DNA, CDR3 protein. The D gene is left open where the match is weak. Clone size is stated in some rows and not others, as once, few, many or a class when expanded.

>NA|TRBJ2-1|TRBV2|TRBD2
TGTGCCAGCAGTTTAACCGGGACTAGCGGGTACAATGAGCAGTTCTTC
CASSLTGTSGYNEQFF
>once|TRBJ1-1|TRBV30|NA
TGTGCCTGGAATGGGGCGCCGAACACTGAAGCTTTCTTT
CAWNGAPNTEAFF
>few|TRBJ1-5|TRBV6-6|NA
TGTGCCAGCAGTTGGCGAGGGGGAAATCAGCCCCAGCATTTT
CASSWRGGNQPQHF
>once|TRBJ2-1|TRBV6-1|NA
TGTGCCAGCAGTGAAGCGGCGGGCCGCGAGCAGTTCTTC
CASSEAAGREQFF
>NA|TRBJ1-6|TRBV11-2|NA
TGTGCCAGCAGCTTAGATCCAGGCGCGAATTCACCCCTCCACTTT
CASSLDPGANSPLHF
>once|TRBJ2-7|TRBV12-5|NA
TGTGCTAGTGGTTTGGGACACTCCTACGAGCAGTACTTC
CASGLGHSYEQYF
>NA|TRBJ1-1|TRBV2|NA
TGTGCCAGCAGTTCCGACGGGGAAGGTGAAGCTTTCTTT
CASSSDGEGEAFF
>once|TRBJ1-5|TRBV5-1|NA
TGCGCCAGCAGCACGGGGGAACGTAATCAGCCCCAGCATTTT
CASSTGERNQPQHF
>NA|TRBJ1-1|TRBV14|NA
TGTGCCAGCAGAGGCCGGGGGGAAGCTTTCTTT
CASRGRGEAFF
>NA|TRBJ1-5|TRBV21-1|NA
TGTGCCAGGGAGACAGTTAATCAGCCCCAGCATTTT
CARETVNQPQHF
>NA|TRBJ1-5|TRBV6-5|NA
TGTGCCAGCAGCATGACAGGAGAATTAAATCAGCCCCAGCATTTT
CASSMTGELNQPQHF
>NA|TRBJ1-3|TRBV6-5|TRBD1
TGTGCCAGCAGTTACTCGCCAGGGGGAGGCACCATATATTTT
CASSYSPGGGTIYF
>NA|TRBJ1-2|TRBV18|NA
TGTGCCAGCTCACCGGGGCCCCAACTGACCGGTGGCTACACCTTC
CASSPGPQLTGGYTF